This TCR beta chain was observed in a study of cytomegalovirus exposure and HLA in healthy donors. The germline V gene has CDR1 SGDLS and CDR2 YYNGEE. Trimming took 0 bases from V and 5 from J, leaving 12 bases between them. CDR3 length: 14 residues. The assay was immunoSEQ multiplex PCR, and TCRdb's table has in-frame clones only and misses some. Of 140,000 to 150,000 clones detected, around 90% appear once; the ten largest clones hold less than 5.5%. Source material: PBMCs. This chain connects TRBV9 to TRBJ2-7; possible D gene TRBD2, 6 bases. The TCR comes from a man aged 18-30 years in good health and CMV-seropositive. CDR3 sequence: CASSVGTAGHEQYF. The CDR3 DNA reads as TGTGCCAGCAGCGTAGGCACCGCGGGACACGAGCAGTACTTC.